This TCR beta chain was found in a study of cytomegalovirus exposure and HLA in healthy donors. PCR employed 60 Vbeta and 13 Jbeta primers. TCRdb keeps only in-frame clones here, not all; method: immunoSEQ multiplex PCR. The profile covers over 100,000 clones, with around 74% appearing a single time and 6.6% taken by the ten largest. The sample was PBMCs. The receptor was isolated from a man in his forties or fifties in good health and CMV-seropositive.

The CDR3 DNA follows: TGTGCCAGTAGTCGGACAGGGAGGGGAGTGAAGCAGCCCCAGCATTTT. Translating it yields CASSRTGRGVKQPQHF. The chain employs TRBV19 and TRBJ1-5, with 8 bases lining up with TRBD1. J was trimmed by 7 bases and V by 5 bases; bases with no gene match: 13. The CDR3 sequence is 16 residues long. Germline loops: CDR1 LNHDA, CDR2 SQIVND (reference sequence).